The 18 T cell receptor beta chains reported below all come from one sample, sequenced in a study of cytomegalovirus exposure and HLA in healthy donors. The study ran its PCR with 60 Vbeta and 13 Jbeta primers. Data came from immunoSEQ multiplex PCR; TCRdb stores just in-frame clones and leaves some out. The sample holds 90,000 to 140,000 clones, around 75% seen once. The source material was PBMCs. These receptors were collected from a man aged 40-49 years in good health and CMV-seronegative.

V gene TRBV29-1 combines with J gene TRBJ1-3; D might be TRBD1 (5 bases). Germline assignment: CDR1 SQVTM and CDR2 ANQGSEA. V lost 4 bases, J lost 0 bases, and 10 bases lay in between. The CDR3 is made up of 14 amino acids. CDR3 region: CSVGQSSSGNTIYF. CDR3 nucleotide sequence: TGCAGCGTTGGACAGTCGAGCTCTGGAAACACCATATATTTT.

This sequence joins TRBV14 and TRBJ2-2; TRBD1 matches 7 bases. Germline V gene lookup returns CDR1 SGHDN and CDR2 FVKESK. V was clipped by 1 base and J by 7 bases; unmatched bases: 9. The length of the CDR3 is 16 residues. CDR3 nucleotide sequence: TGTGCCAGCAGCCAAGGCTGGAACAGGGGTGGCGGGGAGCTGTTTTTT. The encoded protein is CASSQGWNRGGGELFF.

The V and J genes are TRBV4-2 and TRBJ2-7; 9 positions agree with TRBD1. The CDR3 sequence is 16 residues long. Per the germline V gene, CDR1 is LGHNA and CDR2 is YNFKEQ. Trimming took 1 base from V and 2 from J; bases not matched to a gene: 6. DNA of the CDR3: TGTGCCAGCAGCCAAGCCCCGGACAGGGGAGCCTACGAGCAGTACTTC. Its protein product is CASSQAPDRGAYEQYF.

The chain joins TRBV6-4 to TRBJ1-2; TRBD1 matches at 8 bases. V shed 0 bases, J shed 3 bases, and the junction held 3 bases outside the gene matches. The CDR3 length is 15 residues. The germline V gene encodes CDR1 MRHNA and CDR2 SNTAGT. CDR3 coding DNA: TGTGCCAGCAGTGACTCAGGGACAGGCGACTATGGCTACACCTTC. Translation: CASSDSGTGDYGYTF.

J is TRBJ2-7 and V is TRBV7-2; D unclear. The germline V gene encodes CDR1 SGHTA and CDR2 FQGNSA. The CDR3 is made up of 11 amino acids. V shed 1 base and J shed 12 bases, with 10 bases lying between them. The CDR3 region is CASSLGGLRYF. CDR3 DNA: TGTGCCAGCAGCTTAGGTGGTCTGCGGTACTTC.

The chain recombines TRBV29-1 with TRBJ2-3; D unclear. The CDR3 consists of 10 residues. The germline V gene has CDR1 SQVTM and CDR2 ANQGSEA. The V and J ends lost 6 bases and 4 bases respectively, with 5 bases between them. The chain's CDR3 is CSVLADTQYF. CDR3 nucleotides: TGCAGCGTGTTAGCAGATACGCAGTATTTT.

V gene TRBV2 combines with J gene TRBJ1-4; a weak D match, TRBD1 (6 bases). The CDR3 spans 12 residues. Germline V lookup: CDR1 SNHLY, CDR2 FYNNEI. V was cut by 7 bases and J by 7 bases, with 10 bases left in between. The CDR3 is CASNRGGEKLFF. CDR3 DNA sequence: TGTGCCAGCAACCGAGGGGGTGAAAAACTGTTTTTT.

This chain uses TRBV7-2 with TRBJ2-3, with D maybe TRBD1 (5 bases). CDR1 is SGHTA and CDR2 is FQGNSA in the germline V gene. This CDR3 region has 16 residues. Between the trimmed V and J ends, which lost 3 bases and 4 bases, there was a span of 17 bases. The CDR3 reads CASSLIGVPSADTQYF. The CDR3 DNA is TGTGCCAGCAGCTTGATAGGGGTCCCAAGTGCAGATACGCAGTATTTT.

The chain carries TRBV9 and TRBJ2-7, with a weak D call TRBD1 (5 bases). This CDR3 spans 12 amino acids. The V and J ends lost 5 bases and 4 bases respectively, with 10 bases between them. CDR1 SGDLS and CDR2 YYNGEE come from the germline V gene. The DNA of the CDR3 is TGTGCCAGCAGTCCAGGGATATACGAGCAGTACTTC. Translated: CASSPGIYEQYF.

In its sample, this clone was seen a few times. The V call is TRBV11-2, the J call TRBJ2-7; 9 nucleotides align to TRBD2. This CDR3 contains 16 residues. Germline V gene lookup returns CDR1 SGHAT and CDR2 FQNNGV. Losses at the gene ends were 1 base for V and 7 bases for J; bases not matched to a gene: 11. CDR3 region: CASSLVWREGLGEQYF. CDR3 in DNA: TGTGCCAGCAGCTTAGTTTGGCGGGAGGGCCTAGGTGAGCAGTACTTC.

V is TRBV4-2 and J is TRBJ1-4, with D hard to call. Trimming removed 1 base from V and 7 bases from J, with 13 bases in between. Germline V gene data show CDR1 as LGHNA and CDR2 as YNFKEQ. The CDR3 contains 15 residues. CDR3 nucleotides: TGTGCCAGCAGCCAAGGAGTCCCCGGGGTTGAAAAACTGTTTTTT. Protein sequence: CASSQGVPGVEKLFF.

The sample holds a few counts of this clone. The gene calls are TRBV4-1 and TRBJ1-5; 8 bases line up with TRBD1. V lost 2 bases and J lost 5; bases outside the gene matches: 11. The germline CDR1 and CDR2 sequences are MGHRA and YSYEKL. There are 17 residues in the CDR3. For the CDR3, the DNA is TGCGCCAGCAGCCAAAGTATCGCAGGGGGCGCGTATCAGCCCCAGCATTTT. Residues: CASSQSIAGGAYQPQHF.

V is TRBV4-3 and J is TRBJ1-3, with 9 bases fitting TRBD1. With V trimmed by 0 bases and J by 0 bases, 6 bases remained unmatched. The V gene's germline CDR1 is LGHNA and CDR2 YSLEER. This CDR3 is 18 amino acids long. CDR3 in amino acids: CASSQEVGTGLSGNTIYF. The CDR3 bases are TGCGCCAGCAGCCAAGAAGTTGGGACAGGGCTCTCTGGAAACACCATATATTTT.

This clone appeared a single time. In DNA, the CDR3 is TGTGCCAGCAGTTTAGCACAGGGGAGATTTCATGGAGCTTTCTTT. This encodes CASSLAQGRFHGAFF. The rearrangement joins TRBV28 to TRBJ1-1; 7 bases align to TRBD1. The germline CDR1 and CDR2 sequences are MDHEN and SYDVKM. The V and J ends lost 2 bases and 10 bases, in that order; junction bases with no gene match: 13. The CDR3 has 15 amino acids.

The rearrangement uses TRBV6-5 and TRBJ2-7; D unresolved. V lost 2 bases and J lost 2, with 13 bases in between. The germline CDR1 and CDR2 sequences are MNHEY and SVGAGI. This CDR3 comprises 15 residues. CDR3 protein: CASSYGQANTYEQYF. The CDR3 bases are TGTGCCAGCAGTTACGGGCAGGCCAATACCTACGAGCAGTACTTC.

In DNA form, the CDR3 reads TGTGCCAGCAGCCAACGAGCGGGGCAGAAAGAGACCCAGTACTTC. It yields the protein CASSQRAGQKETQYF. This sequence joins TRBV13 and TRBJ2-5; 7 bases match TRBD2. Germline values: CDR1 PRHDT, CDR2 FYEKMQ (reference sequence). The V segment lost 5 bases and the J segment 3 bases; nucleotides outside the gene matches: 9. This CDR3 has 15 amino acids.

The chain couples TRBV5-6 to TRBJ2-1; D might be TRBD2 (6 bases). Per the germline V gene, CDR1 is SGHDT and CDR2 is YYEEEE. Trimming removed 8 bases from V and 1 base from J, with 13 bases in between. The CDR3 has 14 residues. CDR3 DNA: TGTGCCAGTACCGGGACTCTGTCCTACAATGAGCAGTTCTTC. Translating it yields CASTGTLSYNEQFF. Full variable domain (outside the CDR3, taken from reference TRBV5-6 and TRBJ2-1): DAGVTQSPTHLIKTRGQQVTLRCSPKSGHDTVSWYQQALGQGPQFIFQYYEEEERQRGNFPDRFSGHQFPNYSSELNVNALLLGDSALYLCASTGTLSYNEQFFGPGTRLTVL.

This chain links TRBV4-1 with TRBJ1-3; D not resolved. This CDR3 spans 15 amino acids. Between the trimmed V and J ends, which lost 2 bases and 0 bases, there was a span of 8 bases. Germline V gene data show CDR1 as MGHRA and CDR2 as YSYEKL. The DNA for the CDR3 is TGCGCCAGCAGCCAACCCGTGAGCTCTGGAAACACCATATATTTT. Protein product: CASSQPVSSGNTIYF.